Each of the 25 T cell receptor beta chains below was sequenced from the same sample in a study of T cell responses to AZD1222 COVID-19 vaccine. TCRdb's copy holds only in-frame clones and misses some; the assay was immunoSEQ multiplex PCR. The data contain 150,000 to 200,000 clones, approximately 90% of them singletons. Sequencing was performed on peripheral blood, taken 28 days after the second dose of the MenACWY control vaccine. These receptors were taken from an adult who received the MenACWY meningococcal vaccine as a control.

The J gene is TRBJ1-2, the V gene TRBV11-1; unclear D gene. Germline CDR1 SGHAT, CDR2 FQDESV (reference sequence). CDR3 length: 13 residues. V dropped 1 base and J dropped 6 bases, with 9 bases sitting between them. The CDR3 here is CASSLVANDGYTF. CDR3 coding DNA: TGTGCCAGCAGCTTAGTCGCAAATGATGGCTACACCTTC.

The chain uses TRBV19 and TRBJ2-4; TRBD2 might be the D (6 bases). The CDR3 spans 14 residues. In germline, CDR1 is LNHDA, CDR2 SQIVND (reference sequence). V shed 5 bases and J shed 1 base, with 9 bases lying between them. The CDR3 DNA sequence: TGTGCCAGTAGTTCTGGGGGGGCCAAAAACATTCAGTACTTC. It codes for CASSSGGAKNIQYF.

CDR3 sequence: CASSFYYEQYF. CDR3 DNA: TGTGCCAGCAGCTTCTACTACGAGCAGTACTTC. The rearrangement links TRBV5-4 to TRBJ2-7; D uncertain. CDR3 length: 11 residues. Germline V gene sequence: CDR1 SGHNT, CDR2 YYREEE (reference sequence). V was trimmed by 2 bases and J by 3 bases, leaving 3 bases between them.

The rearrangement uses TRBV7-2 and TRBJ2-5; 10 bases are a match to TRBD1. V was pared by 5 bases and J by 7 bases, with 16 bases of the junction left unmatched. This CDR3 contains 17 residues. Germline V lookup: CDR1 SGHTA, CDR2 FQGNSA. The CDR3 bases are TGTGCCAGCAGCCCACGACAGGGGGCAGACCATTTTTGGACCCAGTACTTC. Protein sequence: CASSPRQGADHFWTQYF.

This clone was counted a single time. V gene TRBV3-1 (or the pseudogene TRBV3-2) combines with J gene TRBJ2-1; D gene uncertain. This CDR3 has 15 amino acids. Looked up from germline, CDR1 is LGHDT and CDR2 is YNNKEL (reference sequence). Trimming shortened V by 4 bases and J by 8 bases, and 18 bases separated the two germline ends. The CDR3 DNA reads as TGTGCCAGCAGCCTCCCCCAAACCGGAGTGGATGAGCAGTTCTTC. This sequence encodes CASSLPQTGVDEQFF.

The gene calls are TRBV15 and TRBJ2-7; 7 bases fit TRBD1. The V gene end was trimmed by 6 bases and the J gene end by 5 bases; junction bases not matched to a gene: 4. Germline V gene lookup returns CDR1 LNHNV and CDR2 YYDKDF (reference sequence). This CDR3 is built from 12 residues. The CDR3 DNA sequence: TGTGCCACCAGTTCGACAGGGCACGAGCAGTACTTC. Its translation: CATSSTGHEQYF.

The rearrangement uses TRBV4-1 and TRBJ2-1; D is ambiguous. Trimming took off 4 bases at V and 4 bases at J, with 11 bases between the two ends. CDR1 and CDR2 (germline): MGHRA, YSYEKL. CDR3 length equals 14 residues. The CDR3 DNA reads as TGCGCCAGCAGCCCTCGCACGGCTTACAATGAGCAGTTCTTC. It encodes CASSPRTAYNEQFF.

The gene calls are TRBV7-2 and TRBJ2-2, with D maybe TRBD1 (5 bases). The V and J ends lost 5 bases and 3 bases respectively, with 19 bases between them. The length of the CDR3 is 17 residues. Germline V lookup: CDR1 SGHTA, CDR2 FQGNSA. CDR3 in DNA: TGTGCCAGCAGCCAGAATCAGGGTAGGGGCTACACCGGGGAGCTGTTTTTT. It yields the protein CASSQNQGRGYTGELFF.

Details on this clone: The sample has other DNA sequences that encode this CDR3 too. The V gene is TRBV7-2, the J gene TRBJ2-7; 7 nucleotides line up with TRBD1. Unmatched junction bases numbered 1, after V lost 1 base and J lost 1 base. CDR3 length: 14 residues. From germline, CDR1 is SGHTA and CDR2 FQGNSA. The CDR3 sequence is CASSLDRGSYEQYF. CDR3 nucleotide sequence: TGTGCCAGCAGCTTAGACAGGGGTTCCTACGAGCAGTACTTC.

The J gene is TRBJ2-1, the V gene TRBV10-3, with 13 bases identical to TRBD2. After removal of 6 bases from V and 9 bases from J, the junction contained 8 bases not matched to a gene. Germline CDR1 ENHRY, CDR2 SYGVKD. The CDR3 is made up of 15 amino acids. CDR3 nucleotide sequence: TGTGCCATCAGCAGGACTAGCGGGAGTTTAGTTGAGCAGTTCTTC. Protein sequence: CAISRTSGSLVEQFF.

V gene TRBV27 combines with J gene TRBJ2-5, with D perhaps TRBD2 (5 bases). V was cut by 4 bases and J by 4 bases, with 19 bases left in between. The CDR3 runs to 16 residues. Germline V gene data show CDR1 as MNHEY and CDR2 as SMNVEV (reference sequence). The DNA of the CDR3 is TGTGCCAGCAGTTCTAGGACTGGGCGGCGGGCAGAGACCCAGTACTTC. Translated, it gives CASSSRTGRRAETQYF.

The V gene is TRBV5-1, the J gene TRBJ2-7, with TRBD1 matching over 9 bases. Germline V lookup: CDR1 SGHRS, CDR2 YFSETQ. This CDR3 is 15 amino acids long. Germline trimming cut 1 base from V and 6 bases from J; bases unmatched to any gene: 8. Written as DNA, the CDR3 is TGCGCCAGCAGCTTGCTGACAGGGGGGTCGGTCGAGCAGTACTTC. Its protein is CASSLLTGGSVEQYF.

This chain connects TRBV3-1 (or the pseudogene TRBV3-2) to TRBJ1-4; no clear D. V was pared by 5 bases and J by 8 bases, with 12 bases between. Germline CDR1 is LGHDT and CDR2 is YNNKEL (reference sequence). This CDR3 has 13 residues. The CDR3 is CASSGYSVEKLFF. CDR3 DNA sequence: TGTGCCAGCAGCGGGTACTCCGTCGAAAAACTGTTTTTT.

A word on this clone: The junction departs from germline at one end; a sequencing error may be responsible. The chain carries TRBV18 and TRBJ1-4; 9 bases line up with TRBD1. This CDR3 spans 16 amino acids. Germline lookup yields CDR1 KGHSH and CDR2 LQKENI. The CDR3 DNA reads as TGTGCCAGCGCACCGGGACAGGGAGGCCATGGGGAAAAACTGTTTTTT. It specifies CASAPGQGGHGEKLFF.

CDR3 in DNA: TGTGCCAGCAGCCAAGGGGGCGGACAGGGCAATTCACCCCTCCACTTT. Residues: CASSQGGGQGNSPLHF. The chain is built from TRBV3-1 (or the pseudogene TRBV3-2) and TRBJ1-6; the match to TRBD1 covers 8 bases. The CDR3 is 16 amino acids. V was pared by 1 base and J by 7 bases, with 6 bases of the junction left unmatched. Germline assignment: CDR1 LGHDT and CDR2 YNNKEL (reference sequence).

The rearrangement uses TRBV27 and TRBJ1-4, with D possibly TRBD1 on 5 matching bases. CDR3 length: 15 amino acids. The V and J ends lost 2 bases and 2 bases respectively, with 9 bases between them. From germline, CDR1 is MNHEY and CDR2 SMNVEV (reference sequence). Here the CDR3 DNA reads TGTGCCAGCAGTTTAAACGGGGGTACTAATGAAAAACTGTTTTTT. Its protein is CASSLNGGTNEKLFF.

The chain recombines TRBV20-1 with TRBJ1-2; D uncertain. The CDR3 loop spans 10 amino acids. Trimming cost V 4 bases and J 5 bases, with 5 bases left between them. CDR1 is DFQATT and CDR2 is SNEGSKA in the germline V gene (reference sequence). CDR3 region: CSAKGYGYTF. As DNA, the CDR3 is TGCAGTGCTAAAGGATATGGCTACACCTTC.

The V call is TRBV28, the J call TRBJ2-1; D is perhaps TRBD1 (6 bases). Trimming took 1 base from V and 9 from J, leaving 16 bases between them. The V gene's germline CDR1 is MDHEN and CDR2 SYDVKM. The CDR3 is 15 residues long. Here the CDR3 DNA reads TGTGCCAGCAGTTTATACAGGGAGATCAAGGGTGAGCAGTTCTTC. Encoded protein: CASSLYREIKGEQFF.

The chain couples TRBV7-9 to TRBJ2-7; TRBD1 matches at 12 bases. Germline V gives CDR1 SEHNR, CDR2 FQNEAQ (reference sequence). V lost 10 bases to trimming and J lost 4 bases; unmatched junction nucleotides: 8. The CDR3 consists of 14 residues. The chain's CDR3 is CATDPGQGAYEQYF. In DNA form, the CDR3 reads TGTGCCACTGACCCGGGACAGGGGGCTTACGAGCAGTACTTC.

The rearrangement uses TRBV10-3 and TRBJ1-2, with 7 bases matching TRBD1. Germline values: CDR1 ENHRY, CDR2 SYGVKD. This CDR3 is built from 16 residues. Trimming at V came to 2 bases and at J to 0 bases, leaving 6 bases not matched to a gene. For the CDR3, the DNA is TGTGCCATCAGTGAGGTCAGGGGGAGCCCTAACTATGGCTACACCTTC. Encoded protein: CAISEVRGSPNYGYTF.

The chain is built from TRBV7-2 and TRBJ1-2, with D tentatively TRBD1 (5 bases). Germline CDR1 SGHTA, CDR2 FQGNSA. V dropped 3 bases and J dropped 4 bases, with 6 bases sitting between them. This CDR3 spans 12 amino acids. Here the CDR3 DNA reads TGTGCCAGCAGCTTTGACAGCTATGGCTACACCTTC. Translated: CASSFDSYGYTF.

The chain employs TRBV5-1 and TRBJ2-2; 7 positions match TRBD1. This CDR3 spans 16 amino acids. V lost 4 bases, J lost 2 bases, and 8 bases stayed unmatched. The germline gives CDR1 SGHRS, CDR2 YFSETQ. This chain's CDR3 is CASSTGQRINTGELFF. CDR3 DNA sequence: TGCGCCAGCAGCACGGGACAGCGGATAAACACCGGGGAGCTGTTTTTT.

The chain links TRBV4-2 to TRBJ1-6, with 8 bases lining up with TRBD1. This CDR3 spans 15 amino acids. Germline assignment: CDR1 LGHNA and CDR2 YNFKEQ. With 1 base clipped from V and 7 bases from J, the junction kept 3 bases outside the gene matches. CDR3 residues: CASSQGGQGNSPLHF. CDR3 nucleotides: TGTGCCAGCAGCCAAGGAGGACAGGGAAATTCACCCCTCCACTTT.

The DNA of the CDR3 is TGCAGCGTTGGGTTGAGGCAGGGGGGTGGAAAACTGTTTTTT. Translated, it gives CSVGLRQGGGKLFF. The rearrangement joins TRBV29-1 to TRBJ1-4; TRBD1 aligns across 7 bases. The CDR3 sequence is 14 residues long. From germline, CDR1 is SQVTM and CDR2 ANQGSEA. Germline trimming cut 4 bases from V and 10 bases from J; bases unmatched to any gene: 12.

The V call is TRBV5-6, the J call TRBJ2-7; no reliable D call. The length of the CDR3 is 16 residues. Trimming stripped 4 bases from V and 4 bases from J, with 21 bases between. Germline CDR1 reads SGHDT; CDR2 reads YYEEEE. The CDR3 loop is CASSLTGPTPRYEQYF. The CDR3 DNA is TGTGCCAGCAGCCTAACCGGACCCACACCGAGATACGAGCAGTACTTC.